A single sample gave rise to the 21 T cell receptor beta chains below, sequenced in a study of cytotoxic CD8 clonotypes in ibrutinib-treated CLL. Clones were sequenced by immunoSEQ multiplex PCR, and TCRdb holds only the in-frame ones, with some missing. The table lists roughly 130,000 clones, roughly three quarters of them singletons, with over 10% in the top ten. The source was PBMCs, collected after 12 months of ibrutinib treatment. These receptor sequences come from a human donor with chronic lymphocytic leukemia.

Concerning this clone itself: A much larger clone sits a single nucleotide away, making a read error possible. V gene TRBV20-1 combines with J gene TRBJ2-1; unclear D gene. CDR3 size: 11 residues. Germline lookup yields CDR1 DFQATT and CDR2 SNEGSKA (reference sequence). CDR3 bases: TGCAGTGCCCCCTTCATCAATAAGCAGTTCTTC. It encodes CSAPFINKQFF.

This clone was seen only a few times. DNA of the CDR3: TGTGCCAGCAGCCTACCTGGCCACGTCCTGCAAGAGACCCAGTACTTC. The encoded protein is CASSLPGHVLQETQYF. The chain uses TRBV28 and TRBJ2-5; D uncertain. V was trimmed by 6 bases and J by 2 bases, leaving 19 bases between them. The CDR3 is 16 residues long. Per germline, CDR1 MDHEN and CDR2 SYDVKM.

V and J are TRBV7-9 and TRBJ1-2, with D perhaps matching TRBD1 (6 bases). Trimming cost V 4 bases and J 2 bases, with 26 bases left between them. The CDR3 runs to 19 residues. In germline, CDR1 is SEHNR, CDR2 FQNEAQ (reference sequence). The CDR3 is CASSYITSGGNRANYGYTF. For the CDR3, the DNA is TGTGCCAGCAGCTATATAACCTCCGGCGGCAACAGGGCCAACTATGGCTACACCTTC.

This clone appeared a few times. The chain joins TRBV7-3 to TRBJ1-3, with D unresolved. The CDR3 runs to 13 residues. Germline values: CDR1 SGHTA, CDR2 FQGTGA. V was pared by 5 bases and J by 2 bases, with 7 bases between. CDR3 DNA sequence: TGTGCCAGCAGCCTCCGTCCTGGAAACACCATATATTTT. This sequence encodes CASSLRPGNTIYF.

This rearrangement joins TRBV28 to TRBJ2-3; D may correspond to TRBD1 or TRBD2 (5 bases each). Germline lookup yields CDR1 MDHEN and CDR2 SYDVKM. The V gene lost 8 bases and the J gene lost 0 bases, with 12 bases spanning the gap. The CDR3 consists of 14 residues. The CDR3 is CASSDGGSTDTQYF. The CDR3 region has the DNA TGTGCCAGCTCTGATGGGGGAAGCACAGATACGCAGTATTTT.

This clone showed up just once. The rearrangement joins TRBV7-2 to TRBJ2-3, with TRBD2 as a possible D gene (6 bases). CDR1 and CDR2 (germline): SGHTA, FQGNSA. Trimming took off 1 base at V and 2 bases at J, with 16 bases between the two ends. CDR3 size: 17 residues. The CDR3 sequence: CASSLVTGWGVTDTQYF. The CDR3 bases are TGTGCCAGCAGCTTAGTAACGGGGTGGGGGGTCACAGATACGCAGTATTTT.

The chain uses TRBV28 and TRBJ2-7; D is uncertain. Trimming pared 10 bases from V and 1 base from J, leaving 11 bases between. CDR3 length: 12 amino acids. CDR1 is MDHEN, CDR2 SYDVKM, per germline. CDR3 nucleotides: TGTGCCACCTCTTCAGGTTCCTACGAGCAGTACTTC. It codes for CATSSGSYEQYF.

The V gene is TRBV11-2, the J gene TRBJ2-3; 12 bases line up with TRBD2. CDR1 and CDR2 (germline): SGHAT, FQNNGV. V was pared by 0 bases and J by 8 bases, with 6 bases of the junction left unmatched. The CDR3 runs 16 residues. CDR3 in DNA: TGTGCCAGCAGCTTAGATCTAGCGGGAGGGCCTCGTACGCAGTATTTT. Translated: CASSLDLAGGPRTQYF.

The CDR3 sequence is CSDGGVDTQYF. CDR3 DNA sequence: TGCAGTGACGGAGGCGTCGATACGCAGTATTTT. The V and J genes are TRBV20-1 and TRBJ2-3, with D perhaps matching TRBD2 (5 bases). This CDR3 region has 11 residues. The V gene's germline CDR1 is DFQATT and CDR2 SNEGSKA (reference sequence). The V and J ends lost 7 bases and 6 bases respectively, with 11 bases between them.

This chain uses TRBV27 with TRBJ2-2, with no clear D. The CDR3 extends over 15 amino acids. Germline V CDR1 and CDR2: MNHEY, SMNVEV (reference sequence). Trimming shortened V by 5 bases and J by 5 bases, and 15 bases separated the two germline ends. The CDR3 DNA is TGTGCCAGCAGTCCCCGGCCCGGTGGGACCGGGGAGCTGTTTTTT. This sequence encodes CASSPRPGGTGELFF.

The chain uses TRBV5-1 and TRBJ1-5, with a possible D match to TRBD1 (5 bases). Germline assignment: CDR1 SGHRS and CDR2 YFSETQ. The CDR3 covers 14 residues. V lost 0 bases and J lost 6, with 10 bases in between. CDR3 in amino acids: CASSLVGTSQPQHF. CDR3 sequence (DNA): TGCGCCAGCAGCTTGGTTGGGACCAGTCAGCCCCAGCATTTT.

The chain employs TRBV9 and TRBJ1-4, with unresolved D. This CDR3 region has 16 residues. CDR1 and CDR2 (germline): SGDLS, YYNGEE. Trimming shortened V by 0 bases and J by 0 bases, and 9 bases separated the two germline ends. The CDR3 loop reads CASSVAAIATNEKLFF. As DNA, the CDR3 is TGTGCCAGCAGCGTAGCCGCGATCGCAACTAATGAAAAACTGTTTTTT.

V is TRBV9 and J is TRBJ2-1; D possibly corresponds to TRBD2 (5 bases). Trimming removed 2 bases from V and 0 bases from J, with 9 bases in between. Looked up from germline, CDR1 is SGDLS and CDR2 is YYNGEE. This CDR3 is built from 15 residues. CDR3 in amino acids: CASSVWESSYNEQFF. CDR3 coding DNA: TGTGCCAGCAGCGTTTGGGAGAGCTCCTACAATGAGCAGTTCTTC. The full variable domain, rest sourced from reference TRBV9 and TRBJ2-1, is DSGVTQTPKHLITATGQRVTLRCSPRSGDLSVYWYQQSLDQGLQFLIQYYNGEERAKGNILERFSAQQFPDLHSELNLSSLELGDSALYFCASSVWESSYNEQFFGPGTRLTVL.

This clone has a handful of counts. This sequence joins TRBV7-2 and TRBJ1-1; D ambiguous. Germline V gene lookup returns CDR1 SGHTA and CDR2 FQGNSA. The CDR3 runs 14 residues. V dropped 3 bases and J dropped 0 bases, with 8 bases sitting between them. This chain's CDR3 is CASSLRNLNTEAFF. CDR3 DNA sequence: TGTGCCAGCAGCTTGCGCAATTTGAACACTGAAGCTTTCTTT.

The CDR3 bases are TGTGCCAGCAGTTCAATAGCGGGGGGCTCCTACGAGCAGTACTTC. Amino acid sequence: CASSSIAGGSYEQYF. The chain couples TRBV6-5 to TRBJ2-7; 10 bases are a match to TRBD2. There are 15 residues in the CDR3. The J segment lost 0 bases and the V segment lost 4 bases, leaving 3 bases of the junction unmatched. Germline assignment: CDR1 MNHEY and CDR2 SVGAGI.

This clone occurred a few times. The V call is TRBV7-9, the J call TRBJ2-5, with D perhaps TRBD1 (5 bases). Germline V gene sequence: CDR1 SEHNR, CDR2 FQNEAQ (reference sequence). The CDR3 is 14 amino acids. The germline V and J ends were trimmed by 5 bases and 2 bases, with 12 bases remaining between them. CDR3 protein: CASSHRRTQETQYF. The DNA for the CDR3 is TGTGCCAGCAGCCATAGACGGACACAAGAGACCCAGTACTTC.

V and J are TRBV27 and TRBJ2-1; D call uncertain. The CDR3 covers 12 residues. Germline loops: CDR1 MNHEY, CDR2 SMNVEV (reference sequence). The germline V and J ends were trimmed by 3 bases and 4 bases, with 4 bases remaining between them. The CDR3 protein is CASSFRYNEQFF. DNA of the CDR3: TGTGCCAGCAGTTTCCGTTACAATGAGCAGTTCTTC.

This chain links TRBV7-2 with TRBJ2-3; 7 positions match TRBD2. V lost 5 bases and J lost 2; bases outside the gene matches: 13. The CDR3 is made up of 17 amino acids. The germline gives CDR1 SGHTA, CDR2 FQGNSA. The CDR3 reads CASSRTSVLILTDTQYF. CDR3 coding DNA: TGTGCCAGCAGCCGAACTAGCGTACTCATACTCACAGATACGCAGTATTTT.

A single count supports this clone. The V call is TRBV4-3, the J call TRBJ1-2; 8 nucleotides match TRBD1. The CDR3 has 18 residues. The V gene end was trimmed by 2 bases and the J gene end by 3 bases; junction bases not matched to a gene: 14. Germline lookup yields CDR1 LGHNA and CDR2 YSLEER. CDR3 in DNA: TGCGCCAGCAGCCAATTTTTGACCTGGACAGGGTCGGACTATGGCTACACCTTC. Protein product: CASSQFLTWTGSDYGYTF.

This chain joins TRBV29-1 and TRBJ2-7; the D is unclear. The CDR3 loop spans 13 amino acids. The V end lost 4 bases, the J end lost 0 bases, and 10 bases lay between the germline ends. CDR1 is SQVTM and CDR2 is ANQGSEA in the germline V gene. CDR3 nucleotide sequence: TGCAGCGTTGTTTTTACCTTCTCCTACGAGCAGTACTTC. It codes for CSVVFTFSYEQYF.

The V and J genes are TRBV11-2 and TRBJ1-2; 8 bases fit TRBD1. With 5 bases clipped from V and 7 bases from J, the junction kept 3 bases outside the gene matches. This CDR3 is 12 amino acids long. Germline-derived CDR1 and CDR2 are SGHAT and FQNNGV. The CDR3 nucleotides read TGTGCCAGCAGCCGGGACAGGACTGGCTACACCTTC. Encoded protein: CASSRDRTGYTF.